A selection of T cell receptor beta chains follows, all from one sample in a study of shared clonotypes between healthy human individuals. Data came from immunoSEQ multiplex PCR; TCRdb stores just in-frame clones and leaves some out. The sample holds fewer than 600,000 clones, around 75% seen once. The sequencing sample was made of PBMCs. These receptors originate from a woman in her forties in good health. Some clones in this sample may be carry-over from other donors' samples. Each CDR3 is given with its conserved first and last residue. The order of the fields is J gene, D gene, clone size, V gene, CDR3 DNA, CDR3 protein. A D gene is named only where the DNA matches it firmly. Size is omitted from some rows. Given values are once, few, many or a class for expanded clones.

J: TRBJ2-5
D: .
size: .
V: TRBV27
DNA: TGTGCCAGCAGTTTAGCTCCTGACTTGGGTGTGTTGGAGACCCAGTACTTC
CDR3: CASSLAPDLGVLETQYF

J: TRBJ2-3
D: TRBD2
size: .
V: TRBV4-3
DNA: TGCGCCAGCAGCCAAGATTGGTTGTCTAGCGGTTATACGCAGTATTTT
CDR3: CASSQDWLSSGYTQYF

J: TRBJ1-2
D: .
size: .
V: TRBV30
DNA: TGTGCCTGGAGTCCCAAGGCTACAGGGAGGTATGGCTACACCTTC
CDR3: CAWSPKATGRYGYTF

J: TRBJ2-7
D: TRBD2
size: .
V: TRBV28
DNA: TGTGCCAGCAGTTTCGGCGGGAGCTCCTACGAGCAGTACTTC
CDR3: CASSFGGSSYEQYF

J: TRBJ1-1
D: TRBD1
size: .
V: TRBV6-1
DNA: TGTGCCAGCAGTGTATCCCAGGGGGCGGGGAACACTGAAGCTTTCTTT
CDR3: CASSVSQGAGNTEAFF

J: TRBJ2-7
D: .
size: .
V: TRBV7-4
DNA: TGTGCCAGCCACGACCGACCCTACGAGCAGTACTTC
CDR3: CASHDRPYEQYF

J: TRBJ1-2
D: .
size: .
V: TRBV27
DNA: TGTGCCAGCAGTTTTATACAGGGAAAGCGGGGCTACACCTTC
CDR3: CASSFIQGKRGYTF

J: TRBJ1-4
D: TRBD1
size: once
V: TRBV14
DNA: TGTGCCAGCAGCGAAACAGGGGGTTCCGAAAAACTGTTTTTT
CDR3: CASSETGGSEKLFF

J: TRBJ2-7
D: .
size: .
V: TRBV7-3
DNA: TGTGCCAGCAGCTTGGGTCAGGGAGAGCCCGAGCAGTACTTC
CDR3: CASSLGQGEPEQYF

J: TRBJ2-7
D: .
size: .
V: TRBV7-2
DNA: TGTGCCAGCAGCTTAGGTGGAAACTCCTACGAGCAGTACTTC
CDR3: CASSLGGNSYEQYF

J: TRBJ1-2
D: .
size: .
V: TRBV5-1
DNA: TGCGCCAGCAGCTTGGTTCCGGGGGCGCGAGCTGGCTACACCTTC
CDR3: CASSLVPGARAGYTF

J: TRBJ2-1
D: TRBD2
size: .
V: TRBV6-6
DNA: TGTGCCAGCAGTCGCGGACTAGCGGGAGTCAATGAGCAGTTCTTC
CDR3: CASSRGLAGVNEQFF

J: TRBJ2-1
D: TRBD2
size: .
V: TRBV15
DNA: TGTGCCACCAGCAGAGATCCTAGCGGGAGAGGTAATGAGCAGTTCTTC
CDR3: CATSRDPSGRGNEQFF

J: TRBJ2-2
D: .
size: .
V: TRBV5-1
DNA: TGCGCCAGCAGCTTGGGTGGGTGGGGCCGTTGGACCGGGGAGCTGTTTTTT
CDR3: CASSLGGWGRWTGELFF

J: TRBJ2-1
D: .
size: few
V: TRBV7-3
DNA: TGTGCCAGCAGCTTAAGTAGGGACTCCCCTGGGGAGCAGTTCTTC
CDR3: CASSLSRDSPGEQFF

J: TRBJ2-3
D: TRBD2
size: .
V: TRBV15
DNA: TGTGCCACCAGCGGACTAGCGGAGAGCACAGATACGCAGTATTTT
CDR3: CATSGLAESTDTQYF

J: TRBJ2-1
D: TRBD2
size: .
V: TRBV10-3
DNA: TGTGCCATCAGTGTTCCGAGGCTAGCGGGAGCAAGAGGGGGTGGGGATGAGCAGTTCTTC
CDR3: CAISVPRLAGARGGGDEQFF

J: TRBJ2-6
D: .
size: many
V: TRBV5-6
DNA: TGTGCCAGCAGCTGGGGGGTCTCTGGGGCCAACGTCCTGACTTTC
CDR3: CASSWGVSGANVLTF